This T cell receptor (beta chain) was retrieved from a study of Ad26.COV2.S vaccination and SARS-CoV-2 variants. Turning to the study itself: The trial was COV1001 and the donor's arm was Ad26.COV2.S.

Generated by immunoSEQ multiplex PCR, the TCRdb table keeps only in-frame clones and is missing some. Of around 240,000 clones listed, 85% to 90% are singletons. The CDR3 runs 15 residues. The V end was cut by 5 bases, the J end by 3 bases, with 17 bases between. Germline assignment: CDR1 ENHRY and CDR2 SYGVKD. Stated treatment: roughly 20 received Ad26.COV2.S at low or high dose, single or two shots; several received placebo; per-sample allocation not given. At day 63 after the first vaccine or placebo injection, samples were drawn. The rearrangement uses TRBV10-3 and TRBJ2-7, with D possibly TRBD1 on 5 matching bases. The receptor was isolated from a person aged 18-65 years who received the Ad26.COV2.S COVID-19 vaccine or a placebo. Specimen: peripheral blood, collected in a trial of Ad26.COV2.S vaccine versus placebo. The CDR3: CAISPRAAAYYEQYF. The CDR3, as DNA: TGTGCCATCAGTCCCAGGGCCGCAGCCTACTACGAGCAGTACTTC.